These 21 T cell receptor beta chains came from one sample sequenced in a study of blood T cells in healthy people across ages. A second roughly 6 to 11 cycle PCR used barcoded and J-beta primers. TCRdb reprocessed the 5' RACE reads with MiXCR, giving one entry per CDR3 protein. The table shows 730,000 or so distinct CDR3 sequences, with around 40% occurring only once. The specimen was blood. These receptor sequences come from a woman aged 55 to 70 in good health.

V and J are TRBV30 and TRBJ2-3; TRBD1 aligns across 9 bases. The V and J ends lost 1 base and 3 bases, in that order; junction bases with no gene match: 2. The CDR3 has 14 residues. Germline-derived CDR1 and CDR2 are GTSNPN and SVGIG (reference sequence). CDR3 coding DNA: TGTGCCTGGAGTGAACAGGGGGCAACAGATACGCAGTATTTT. Its protein product is CAWSEQGATDTQYF.

The CDR3 region has the DNA TGTGCCAGCAGCCAAGAAGCTGGGGGGGTCTACAATGAGCAGTTCTTC. Its translation is CASSQEAGGVYNEQFF. The chain links TRBV3-1 to TRBJ2-1; 7 bases align to TRBD2. The germline V gene encodes CDR1 LGHDT and CDR2 YNNKEL (reference sequence). Trimming at V came to 0 bases and at J to 3 bases, leaving 5 bases not matched to a gene. CDR3 length equals 16 residues.

The gene calls are TRBV5-1 and TRBJ2-5; D ambiguous. Germline V CDR1 and CDR2: SGHRS, YFSETQ. The CDR3 length is 14 residues. V was shortened by 3 bases and J by 5 bases, with 14 bases between the two germline ends. The CDR3 here is CASSSTGPPETQYF. The CDR3 bases are TGCGCCAGCAGCTCTACGGGTCCTCCTGAGACCCAGTACTTC.

The chain joins TRBV18 to TRBJ2-7; 8 bases align to TRBD2. Trimming removed 6 bases from V and 4 bases from J; junction bases left unmatched: 11. Germline CDR1 and CDR2: KGHSH and LQKENI. This CDR3 has 15 amino acids. The DNA of the CDR3 is TGTGCCAGCTCCCCCAGGAGCGGGAGTGGATACGAGCAGTACTTC. This codes for CASSPRSGSGYEQYF.

The chain recombines TRBV10-1 with TRBJ2-5, with a weak D call TRBD1 (6 bases). V was clipped by 8 bases and J by 1 base, with 11 bases between them. The germline CDR1 and CDR2 sequences are WNHNN and SYGVQD (reference sequence). The length of the CDR3 is 13 residues. This CDR3 is CASAGQPQETQYF. The CDR3 DNA is TGCGCCAGCGCCGGACAGCCCCAAGAGACCCAGTACTTC.

The V gene is TRBV6-6, the J gene TRBJ2-5; D not certain. V was trimmed by 7 bases and J by 4 bases, leaving 7 bases between them. Per germline, CDR1 MNHNY and CDR2 SVGAGI (reference sequence). The CDR3 has 11 residues. The CDR3 coding sequence is TGTGCCAGCACCATGAGAGAGACCCAGTACTTC. It translates to CASTMRETQYF.

This clonotype was observed a handful of times. The chain is built from TRBV20-1 and TRBJ2-1; TRBD2 might be the D (6 bases). V shed 7 bases and J shed 13 bases, with 20 bases lying between them. From germline, CDR1 is DFQATT and CDR2 SNEGSKA (reference sequence). This CDR3 is 12 amino acids long. The CDR3 DNA reads as TGCAGTGTCGCTCTAGCGAGTGGGGGTCAGTTCTTC. Translating it yields CSVALASGGQFF.

In its sample, this clonotype was seen a few times. CDR3: CASSPQRTANYGYTF. The CDR3 DNA follows: TGTGCCAGCAGCCCACAACGGACGGCTAACTATGGCTACACCTTC. V gene TRBV4-2 combines with J gene TRBJ1-2; no clear D gene. The V and J ends lost 4 bases and 0 bases respectively, with 12 bases between them. The CDR3 is 15 amino acids. CDR1 is LGHNA and CDR2 is YNFKEQ in the germline V gene.

This chain connects TRBV18 to TRBJ2-3; 8 nucleotides line up with TRBD1. In germline, CDR1 is KGHSH, CDR2 LQKENI. The V and J ends lost 2 bases and 3 bases, in that order; junction bases with no gene match: 10. The CDR3 has 17 residues. CDR3 in DNA: TGTGCCAGCTCACCATTCGACAGGGGTGAGGGGACAGATACGCAGTATTTT. Protein product: CASSPFDRGEGTDTQYF.

The gene calls are TRBV7-6 and TRBJ2-1, with 7 bases identical to TRBD2. CDR1 is SGHVS, CDR2 FNYEAQ, per germline. J gave up 10 bases and V 11 bases, and 14 bases lay outside the gene matches. The CDR3 length is 13 residues. The CDR3 here is CASREGSSYEQFF. CDR3 nucleotides: TGTGCCTCCAGGGAGGGAAGCTCCTACGAGCAGTTCTTC.

As concerns this clonotype: A much more abundant neighbour one base away suggests this may be a read error. V is TRBV7-3 and J is TRBJ2-7, with D unclear. CDR1 is SGHTA, CDR2 FQGTGA, per germline. Trimming stripped 5 bases from V and 7 bases from J, with 9 bases between. The CDR3 sequence is 11 residues long. CDR3 sequence (DNA): TGTGCCAGCAGCACCCAAAATGAGCAGTACTTC. It codes for CASSTQNEQYF. Combining the CDR3 with reference TRBV7-3 and TRBJ2-7 gives the whole variable domain GAGVSQTPSNKVTEKGKYVELRCDPISGHTALYWYRQSLGQGPEFLIYFQGTGAADDSGLPNDRFFAVRPEGSVSTLKIQRTERGDSAVYLCASSTQNEQYFGPGTRLTVT.

There are a few counts of this clonotype. V is TRBV29-1 and J is TRBJ1-1; D may be TRBD1 (5 bases). V lost 7 bases and J 1 base, leaving 13 bases between the germline ends. Germline V gene data show CDR1 as SQVTM and CDR2 as ANQGSEA. CDR3 length equals 13 residues. The CDR3 sequence: CSGLSRENTEAFF. CDR3 nucleotide sequence: TGCAGCGGCCTCTCCAGGGAGAACACTGAAGCTTTCTTT. The complete variable domain, with remaining parts taken from reference TRBV29-1 and TRBJ1-1, reads SAVISQKPSRDICQRGTSLTIQCQVDSQVTMMFWYRQQPGQSLTLIATANQGSEATYESGFVIDKFPISRPNLTFSTLTVSNMSPEDSSIYLCSGLSRENTEAFFGQGTRLTVV.

The CDR3 DNA reads TGCAGCGTGACACCTGCCTACAATGAGCAGTACTTC. Its translation: CSVTPAYNEQYF. V and J are TRBV29-1 and TRBJ2-7; D gene uncertain. Germline V gene lookup returns CDR1 SQVTM and CDR2 ANQGSEA. CDR3 length: 12 residues. V lost 6 bases and J 7 bases, leaving 16 bases between the germline ends.

This clonotype appeared a few times. This sequence may be a read error, since a much larger clone differs from it by one base. This chain links TRBV20-1 with TRBJ2-1, with D possibly being TRBD2 (6 bases). CDR1 and CDR2 (germline): DFQATT, SNEGSKA (reference sequence). The CDR3 has 14 amino acids. The V end was cut by 6 bases, the J end by 13 bases, with 25 bases between. CDR3 coding DNA: TGCAGTGCCGACTCCCGGCGGGGAGGAGAGACCCAGTTCTTC. Translated: CSADSRRGGETQFF.

This clonotype was found a few times. V and J are TRBV7-9 and TRBJ2-3, with TRBD2 matching over 9 bases. J was trimmed by 6 bases and V by 4 bases; bases with no gene match: 8. This CDR3 has 15 residues. The germline CDR1 and CDR2 sequences are SEHNR and FQNEAQ (reference sequence). CDR3 sequence: CASSSATSGQDTQYF. For the CDR3, the DNA is TGTGCCAGCAGCTCAGCGACTAGCGGACAGGATACGCAGTATTTT. The variable domain in full, completed from reference TRBV7-9 and TRBJ2-3, reads DTGVSQNPRHKITKRGQNVTFRCDPISEHNRLYWYRQTLGQGPEFLTYFQNEAQLEKSRLLSDRFSAERPKGSFSTLEIQRTEQGDSAMYLCASSSATSGQDTQYFGPGTRLTVL.

The chain joins TRBV6-6 to TRBJ2-7; TRBD2 matches at 8 bases. The trim removed 6 bases at V and 1 base at J, leaving 8 bases unmatched. The germline gives CDR1 MNHNY, CDR2 SVGAGI (reference sequence). The CDR3 length is 15 residues. CDR3 nucleotide sequence: TGTGCCAGCAGACGCTTGGGCGGGGGGTCCTACGAGCAGTACTTC. Its translation: CASRRLGGGSYEQYF.

This clonotype was seen a few times. This chain uses TRBV12-3 or TRBV12-4 with TRBJ1-1; D not certain. The CDR3 is 11 residues long. Trimming removed 3 bases at V and 7 bases at J, with 6 bases between. The CDR3 reads CASSFGIEAFF. CDR3 sequence (DNA): TGTGCCAGCAGTTTTGGAATTGAAGCTTTCTTT.

The table lists this clonotype with many counts. This chain connects TRBV20-1 to TRBJ2-7, with D maybe TRBD2 (6 bases). CDR1 DFQATT and CDR2 SNEGSKA come from the germline V gene (reference sequence). Trimming removed 4 bases from V and 3 bases from J, with 13 bases in between. CDR3 length: 13 amino acids. The CDR3 loop is CSAKRAGGYEQYF. CDR3 coding DNA: TGCAGTGCTAAAAGAGCGGGCGGCTACGAGCAGTACTTC.

In this sample, this clonotype turned up a few times. The chain is built from TRBV2 and TRBJ2-5; 14 bases map to TRBD2. The DNA end favors TRBJ2-7, so the J call may be wrong. The CDR3 runs to 16 residues. Germline V gene data show CDR1 as SNHLY and CDR2 as FYNNEI. In nucleotides, the CDR3 is TGTGCCAGCAGTGAGACTAGCGGGAGGGCCACTCACGAGCAGTACTTC. Its protein is CASSETSGRATHEQYF.

This CDR3 reads CASSPPSSGYTYEQYF. CDR3 in DNA: TGTGCCAGCTCACCACCTTCTAGCGGGTATACCTACGAGCAGTACTTC. The chain has TRBV18 and TRBJ2-7; 8 bases are a match to TRBD2. V lost 0 bases to trimming and J lost 2 bases; unmatched junction nucleotides: 6. The CDR3 spans 16 residues. Germline loops: CDR1 KGHSH, CDR2 LQKENI.

The chain carries TRBV6-2 or TRBV6-3 and TRBJ1-4, with a possible D match to TRBD1 (5 bases). The CDR3 sequence is 14 residues long. V shed 2 bases and J shed 6 bases, with 10 bases lying between them. The V gene's germline CDR1 is MNHEY and CDR2 SVGEGT. CDR3 amino acids: CASSYGGLDEKLFF. As DNA, the CDR3 is TGTGCCAGCAGTTACGGGGGACTGGATGAAAAACTGTTTTTT.